The clone carrying this TCR beta chain was detected ten times or more. Its cognate antigen is unknown. The read comes to an end 3 residues before the CDR3 does, leaving the germline J gene to fill in the end. V trimming: 0 bases; J trimming: 4 bases; junction bases outside the gene matches: 9. The CDR3 totals 16 residues. Germline CDR1 is DFQATT and CDR2 is SNEGSKA (reference sequence). The entry originates in a study of T cell clonality in common variable immunodeficiency. Findings and limits, study-wide: CVID patient heterogeneity limited repertoire-clinical complication correlations. Compared with healthy controls, CVID subjects showed increased TCRbeta clonality, mostly in about a third.

Clones were read by immunoSEQ multiplex PCR, and TCRdb kept only the in-frame ones, dropping some. The repertoire yields 50,000 to 70,000 clones, none seen only once; the top ten contain 0.7% to 0.95%. This receptor was obtained from a person between 18 and 69 years old in good health. What was sequenced was peripheral blood mononuclear cells. The chain combines TRBV20-1 with TRBJ2-1, with 7 bases fitting TRBD2. CDR3 DNA, as far as it was read: TGCAGTGCTAGAGATGGCGCTAGCGGAAAGTACAATGAG. This codes for CSARDGASGKYNE. From start to end, the CDR3 is CSARDGASGKYNEQFF.